There are many counts of the clone carrying this TCR beta chain. As yet, its antigen is unknown. This entry is derived from a study of T cells in Graves' hyperthyroidism and ophthalmopathy. The ends lost 4 bases at V and 0 bases at J; junction bases unmatched: 9. The germline V gene encodes CDR1 SGHRS and CDR2 YFSETQ. This CDR3 spans 16 amino acids. Researchers took RNA transcripts and amplified the TCR beta CDR3 regions from them. In the first-round RT-PCR of the TCR CDR3, the HTBI primer set was used. TCRdb re-called the multiplex PCR reads with MiXCR, one entry per CDR3 protein. The sample includes about 510,000 distinct CDR3 sequences, around 15% of them seen just once. Study-level findings and limits: Ophthalmopathy and stable hyperthyroidism were told apart by a 13 V-J model. Ophthalmopathy, as predicted by the model, came a median about six months after the prediction. Most clonotypes expanded in thyroid above 0.001 were likewise present in blood.

The authors took PBMCs from over 8.5 ml fresh peripheral blood. What was sequenced was blood. The TCR was taken from a woman aged 40 to 50 with Graves' hyperthyroidism. V and J are TRBV5-1 and TRBJ2-7, with TRBD1 matching 8 bases. The CDR3 sequence: CASSARWTGSSYEQYF. Here the CDR3 DNA reads TGCGCCAGCAGCGCCCGATGGACAGGGAGCTCCTACGAGCAGTACTTC.